This T cell receptor (beta chain) originates from a study of blood T cell repertoires in COVID-19. For the study at large: Some COVID-19 samples were acute and others convalescent; all came from the United States, Italy and Spain. PBMCs, B-cell-depleted T cells, or T cells were the source of the cDNA or gDNA that made up the material.

A single count supports this clone. In the source study's methods: The authors estimated nucleated cell counts from reference gene primer amplification. Sequenced by immunoSEQ multiplex PCR; TCRdb stores in-frame clones only, minus some. V and J calls and clone size are those listed in that table; D and trimming were worked out from the DNA. The sample lists about 60,000 clones; around 90% were seen once. The sequencing input was peripheral blood. This receptor was obtained from a man aged 55-75 years with acute or convalescent COVID-19.

The CDR3 region has the DNA TGTGCCAGCAGTCTTAGACAGGGCAATGAGCAGTTCTTC. Its protein is CASSLRQGNEQFF. The genes are TRBV5-4 and TRBJ2-1; 7 nucleotides line up with TRBD1. CDR1 SGHNT and CDR2 YYREEE come from the germline V gene (reference sequence). The CDR3 runs 13 residues. The V segment lost 5 bases and the J segment 6 bases; nucleotides outside the gene matches: 5.